The rows below give T cell receptor beta chains drawn from one sample of a study of OX40 agonist ivuxolimab in advanced cancers. Generated by immunoSEQ multiplex PCR, the TCRdb table keeps only in-frame clones and is missing some. The top ten clones hold around 5.2% of a sample with over 90,000 clones, roughly nine tenths of them seen once. The source material was CD4+ or CD8+ T cells sorted from blood, sampled in a trial of the OX40 agonist ivuxolimab. All receptors come from an adult with an advanced solid tumor such as melanoma, head and neck, liver or kidney cancer. Both conserved end residues are part of each CDR3. D genes are given only for firm matches. Part of the rows lack a size; the others show once, few, many or a class for expanded clones.

>TRBJ2-3|TRBV30|TRBD1|-
CASGTGVTDTQYF
TGTGCCTCTGGGACAGGGGTCACAGATACGCAGTATTTT
>TRBJ2-5|TRBV5-1|-|-
CASSPQGTSQETQYF
TGCGCCAGCAGCCCGCAAGGGACTTCCCAAGAGACCCAGTACTTC
>TRBJ2-1|TRBV6-1|-|-
CASTLWGEPYNEQFF
TGTGCCAGCACCCTCTGGGGGGAACCCTACAATGAGCAGTTCTTC
>TRBJ2-7|TRBV28|-|-
CASSLPDTNYEQYF
TGTGCCAGCAGTTTGCCGGACACCAACTACGAGCAGTACTTC
>TRBJ2-5|TRBV4-1|-|-
CASSQDPYSGGQEQYF
TGCGCCAGCAGCCAAGATCCATATTCTGGGGGGCAGGAGCAGTACTTC
>TRBJ2-6|TRBV18|-|-
CASSPQDTSSGANVLTF
TGTGCCAGCTCACCACAGGACACCAGTTCCGGGGCCAACGTCCTGACTTTC
>TRBJ2-4|TRBV5-1|TRBD1|-
CASSLSGTGSLKNIQYF
TGCGCCAGCAGCTTGTCTGGGACAGGGAGTCTGAAAAACATTCAGTACTTC
>TRBJ1-3|TRBV7-8|-|-
CASSPGKLLSGNTIYF
TGTGCCAGCAGTCCTGGAAAGTTACTCTCTGGAAACACCATATATTTT
>TRBJ1-2|TRBV30|-|-
CAWSVGPIDRSYGYTF
TGTGCCTGGAGTGTAGGCCCCATAGACAGGTCCTATGGCTACACCTTC
>TRBJ2-7|TRBV2|-|-
CASRGGPSYEQYF
TGTGCCAGCAGAGGAGGGCCCTCCTACGAGCAGTACTTC
>TRBJ2-2|TRBV6-1|-|-
CASRPSFGGTGELFF
TGTGCCAGCAGACCCAGCTTTGGCGGGACCGGGGAGCTGTTTTTT
>TRBJ2-7|TRBV9|-|-
CASSVAGSYEQYF
TGTGCCAGCAGCGTAGCCGGGTCCTACGAGCAGTACTTC
>TRBJ2-7|TRBV11-3|-|-
CASSTRGMPYEQYF
TGTGCCAGCAGCACCAGGGGTATGCCCTACGAGCAGTACTTC
>TRBJ2-1|TRBV7-9|-|-
CASSLDGSSYNEQFF
TGTGCCAGCAGCTTAGACGGCAGCTCCTACAATGAGCAGTTCTTC
>TRBJ1-1|TRBV4-1|-|-
CASSQMTENTEAFF
TGCGCCAGCAGCCAAATGACCGAGAACACTGAAGCTTTCTTT
>TRBJ2-1|TRBV5-1|-|-
CASRGFSSYNEQFF
TGCGCCAGCAGAGGGTTTAGCTCCTACAATGAGCAGTTCTTC
>TRBJ1-3|TRBV18|-|once
CASSPGDRYSGNTIYF
TGTGCCAGCTCACCAGGCGACAGGTACTCTGGAAACACCATATATTTT